The 26 T cell receptor beta chains given below trace back to one sample, sequenced in a study of cytomegalovirus exposure and HLA in healthy donors. PCR was performed using 60 Vbeta and 13 Jbeta primers. The protocol was immunoSEQ multiplex PCR, while the TCRdb copy is restricted to in-frame clones and leaves out a portion. The sample carries under 300,000 clones, 85% to 95% recorded once. Material for sequencing was PBMCs. The source is a girl aged 2 to 10 in good health and CMV-seronegative.

This sequence joins TRBV6-4 and TRBJ2-7; D might be TRBD2 (6 bases). V was clipped by 7 bases and J by 0 bases, with 19 bases between them. Germline-derived CDR1 and CDR2 are MRHNA and SNTAGT. The CDR3 has 16 amino acids. In DNA form, the CDR3 reads TGTGCCAGCATTCTCCGGGACTCCGTCCACTCCTACGAGCAGTACTTC. It translates to CASILRDSVHSYEQYF.

The chain uses TRBV29-1 and TRBJ2-7; 9 bases are a match to TRBD1. J gave up 6 bases and V 3 bases, and 6 bases lay outside the gene matches. CDR3 length equals 13 residues. CDR1 is SQVTM, CDR2 ANQGSEA, per germline. CDR3 in amino acids: CSVDGQGLREQYF. In DNA form, the CDR3 reads TGCAGCGTTGACGGACAGGGGTTACGCGAGCAGTACTTC.

This clone occurred a few times. The V call is TRBV5-4, the J call TRBJ2-2, with 9 bases lining up with TRBD1. V shed 5 bases, J shed 5 bases, and the junction held 7 bases outside the gene matches. The germline CDR1 and CDR2 sequences are SGHNT and YYREEE (reference sequence). This CDR3 spans 15 amino acids. The CDR3 sequence: CASRRDRATTGELFF. CDR3 bases: TGTGCCAGCAGGCGGGACAGGGCGACGACCGGGGAGCTGTTTTTT.

V is TRBV7-2 and J is TRBJ2-3; TRBD2 matches 8 bases. Germline trimming cut 2 bases from V and 4 bases from J; bases unmatched to any gene: 5. The germline V gene encodes CDR1 SGHTA and CDR2 FQGNSA. The CDR3 is 15 residues long. This chain's CDR3 is CASSLSGREADTQYF. CDR3 coding DNA: TGTGCCAGCAGCTTATCCGGGAGGGAGGCAGATACGCAGTATTTT.

The gene calls are TRBV27 and TRBJ1-1; D is uncertain. This CDR3 contains 13 residues. Trimming left V 3 bases short and J 11 bases short, with 16 bases between. The germline CDR1 and CDR2 sequences are MNHEY and SMNVEV (reference sequence). The CDR3 reads CASSFRIRGEAFF. In DNA form, the CDR3 reads TGTGCCAGCAGTTTCCGTATTCGGGGTGAGGCTTTCTTT.

The chain is built from TRBV30 and TRBJ2-1; 7 nucleotides agree with TRBD1. The length of the CDR3 is 17 residues. Germline V gene data show CDR1 as GTSNPN and CDR2 as SVGIG (reference sequence). The J segment lost 1 base and the V segment lost 4 bases, leaving 13 bases of the junction unmatched. The CDR3 region has the DNA TGTGCCTGGATCTTCACCCCGGACAGGATTTCCTACAATGAGCAGTTCTTC. Translation gives CAWIFTPDRISYNEQFF. The entire variable domain, with the rest obtained from reference TRBV30 and TRBJ2-1, is as follows: SQTIHQWPATLVQPVGSPLSLECTVEGTSNPNLYWYRQAAGRGLQLLFYSVGIGQISSEVPQNLSASRPQDRQFILSSKKLLLSDSGFYLCAWIFTPDRISYNEQFFGPGTRLTVL.

The gene calls are TRBV11-2 and TRBJ1-5; maybe TRBD1 (6 bases). This CDR3 has 13 residues. Germline values: CDR1 SGHAT, CDR2 FQNNGV. Trimming removed 4 bases at V and 7 bases at J, with 11 bases between. The CDR3 reads CASSSGHPQPQHF. The CDR3 DNA follows: TGTGCCAGCAGCTCGGGACATCCACAGCCCCAGCATTTT.

The chain couples TRBV11-2 to TRBJ2-3; D possibly corresponds to TRBD1 (6 bases). Per germline, CDR1 SGHAT and CDR2 FQNNGV. CDR3 length equals 16 residues. The V end lost 5 bases, the J end lost 4 bases, and 19 bases lay between the germline ends. The CDR3 protein is CASSEQGLGTSDTQYF. Written as DNA, the CDR3 is TGTGCCAGCAGCGAACAGGGTTTAGGGACATCAGATACGCAGTATTTT.

The CDR3 sequence: CASTTGPIGSNQPQHF. CDR3 nucleotide sequence: TGTGCCAGCACGACAGGCCCGATCGGGAGCAATCAGCCCCAGCATTTT. The chain employs TRBV28 and TRBJ1-5, with a possible D match to TRBD1 (6 bases). V was pared by 7 bases and J by 1 base, with 17 bases between. CDR3 length: 16 residues. From germline, CDR1 is MDHEN and CDR2 SYDVKM.

The chain joins TRBV5-1 to TRBJ1-1; D may be TRBD1 (6 bases). The CDR3 runs 15 residues. Trimming took 5 bases from V and 4 from J, leaving 18 bases between them. Germline lookup yields CDR1 SGHRS and CDR2 YFSETQ. The CDR3 DNA sequence: TGCGCCAGCAGGCACGCCGGGGGGCAGAGCACTGAAGCTTTCTTT. Residues: CASRHAGGQSTEAFF.

A single count supports this clone. The chain carries TRBV21-1 and TRBJ2-4; TRBD2 is taken as the D call from the table, unchecked against the DNA. TRBV21-1 is flagged as a pseudogene. The CDR3 has 16 residues. CDR3: CASTQSLAGAKNIQYF. In DNA form, the CDR3 reads TGTGCCAGCACCCAAAGCCTGGCGGGGGCCAAAAACATTCAGTACTTC.

The V and J genes are TRBV5-1 and TRBJ2-7, with TRBD1 matching 8 bases. The J segment lost 3 bases and the V segment lost 7 bases, leaving 12 bases of the junction unmatched. The CDR3 spans 15 residues. The V gene's germline CDR1 is SGHRS and CDR2 YFSETQ. This chain's CDR3 is CASGPQDREVYEQYF. In nucleotides, the CDR3 is TGCGCCAGCGGACCACAGGACAGGGAAGTCTACGAGCAGTACTTC.

This clone was observed a single time. V and J are TRBV9 and TRBJ2-7; 8 nucleotides match TRBD2. The CDR3 consists of 15 residues. The V segment lost 0 bases and the J segment 4 bases; nucleotides outside the gene matches: 6. Germline lookup yields CDR1 SGDLS and CDR2 YYNGEE. The CDR3 nucleotides are TGTGCCAGCAGCGTAGGCAGCGGGAGTGGGTACGAGCAGTACTTC. Translation: CASSVGSGSGYEQYF.

The chain uses TRBV29-1 and TRBJ1-2; D possibly corresponds to TRBD1 (5 bases). The CDR3 covers 12 residues. The germline V and J ends were trimmed by 7 bases and 1 base, with 10 bases remaining between them. Per germline, CDR1 SQVTM and CDR2 ANQGSEA. In DNA, the CDR3 is TGCAGCGGGCAGGGTTATAACTATGGCTACACCTTC. Translating it yields CSGQGYNYGYTF.

The V call is TRBV27, the J call TRBJ2-3; D is unresolved. In germline, CDR1 is MNHEY, CDR2 SMNVEV (reference sequence). The CDR3 runs 14 residues. Trimming took off 5 bases at V and 0 bases at J, with 9 bases between the two ends. The CDR3 bases are TGTGCCAGCAGTGTAGATTTTAGCACAGATACGCAGTATTTT. This encodes CASSVDFSTDTQYF.

V is TRBV30 and J is TRBJ2-1, with 10 bases lining up with TRBD2. Germline V CDR1 and CDR2: GTSNPN, SVGIG (reference sequence). V gave up 6 bases and J gave up 6 bases; unmatched junction bases: 5. The CDR3 consists of 13 residues. CDR3 sequence reads: CACAGTSANEQFF. DNA of the CDR3: TGTGCCTGTGCCGGGACTAGCGCCAATGAGCAGTTCTTC.

The chain uses TRBV5-1 and TRBJ2-7; weak D call: TRBD1 (5 bases). Trimming left V 3 bases short and J 2 bases short, with 9 bases between. The CDR3 has 13 residues. CDR1 and CDR2 from the germline V gene are SGHRS and YFSETQ. The CDR3 bases are TGCGCCAGCAGCTGGAGACAGACCTACGAGCAGTACTTC. Amino acid sequence: CASSWRQTYEQYF.

The V and J genes are TRBV30 and TRBJ1-4; TRBD1 matches at 7 bases. J was trimmed by 5 bases and V by 5 bases; bases with no gene match: 8. Per the germline V gene, CDR1 is GTSNPN and CDR2 is SVGIG (reference sequence). The CDR3 has 14 amino acids. The CDR3 nucleotides read TGTGCCTGGGGGGAACAGGGGTGGAATGAAAAACTGTTTTTT. This translates into CAWGEQGWNEKLFF.

The chain employs TRBV18 and TRBJ2-7; 7 bases match TRBD1. The V and J ends lost 0 bases and 6 bases, in that order; junction bases with no gene match: 2. There are 13 residues in the CDR3. Germline values: CDR1 KGHSH, CDR2 LQKENI. Here the CDR3 DNA reads TGTGCCAGCTCACCACCGACAGGGCCCGAGCAGTACTTC. Its protein product is CASSPPTGPEQYF.

The chain joins TRBV10-1 to TRBJ2-2, with D possibly TRBD2 on 5 matching bases. V was trimmed by 6 bases and J by 1 base, leaving 9 bases between them. From germline, CDR1 is WNHNN and CDR2 SYGVQD (reference sequence). CDR3 length equals 14 residues. Written as DNA, the CDR3 is TGCGCCAGCAGGGAGGCAGAGAACACCGGGGAGCTGTTTTTT. Amino acid sequence: CASREAENTGELFF.

The rearrangement uses TRBV30 and TRBJ2-5; 7 bases are shared with TRBD2. The J call may be mistaken, given a closer DNA end match to TRBJ2-7. CDR3 size: 12 residues. Germline CDR1 and CDR2: GTSNPN and SVGIG (reference sequence). The CDR3: CAWSTGGYEQYF. In nucleotides, the CDR3 is TGTGCCTGGAGTACCGGGGGGTACGAGCAGTACTTC.

This clone was counted a single time. The V gene is TRBV7-9, the J gene TRBJ2-2, with D possibly being TRBD1 (6 bases). V lost 2 bases to trimming and J lost 3 bases, with 16 bases between them. Germline values: CDR1 SEHNR, CDR2 FQNEAQ (reference sequence). CDR3 length equals 17 residues. The CDR3 spells CASSLTGSTGDTGELFF. The CDR3 DNA reads as TGTGCCAGCAGCTTAACAGGGTCGACAGGCGACACCGGGGAGCTGTTTTTT.

This clone was seen a single time. This CDR3 is CASSQGGVTGELFF. The DNA for the CDR3 is TGTGCCAGCAGCCAAGGGGGAGTCACCGGGGAGCTGTTTTTT. This sequence joins TRBV4-2 and TRBJ2-2; TRBD2 is a possible D gene (5 bases). The CDR3 is 14 residues long. CDR1 is LGHNA and CDR2 is YNFKEQ in the germline V gene. The germline V and J ends were trimmed by 1 base and 4 bases, with 7 bases remaining between them.

This clone was detected only a few times. Here the CDR3 DNA reads TGTGCCACCAGCGCGGGGGCAGGTCGAAAACTGTTTTTT. This gives the protein CATSAGAGRKLFF. This chain links TRBV15 with TRBJ1-4; perhaps TRBD1 as D (6 bases). The ends were cut back, 5 bases at V and 10 bases at J, with 14 bases in the middle. CDR1 and CDR2 from the germline V gene are LNHNV and YYDKDF (reference sequence). There are 13 residues in the CDR3.

The chain combines TRBV5-4 with TRBJ2-4; D remains ambiguous. CDR3 length equals 14 residues. CDR1 and CDR2 from the germline V gene are SGHNT and YYREEE (reference sequence). Trimming took 2 bases from V and 5 from J, leaving 11 bases between them. CDR3: CASSFSGFQNIQYF. The CDR3 DNA is TGTGCCAGCAGCTTCTCCGGGTTCCAAAACATTCAGTACTTC.

This rearrangement joins TRBV13 to TRBJ2-7, with a possible D match to TRBD2 (6 bases). Trimming left V 5 bases short and J 0 bases short, with 14 bases between. CDR3 size: 15 residues. Germline CDR1 reads PRHDT; CDR2 reads FYEKMQ (reference sequence). CDR3: CASSDRDGSSYEQYF. Here the CDR3 DNA reads TGTGCCAGCAGCGACCGGGACGGGAGCTCCTACGAGCAGTACTTC.